The 30 T cell receptor beta chains below come from one sample, sequenced in a study of T cell responses to AZD1222 COVID-19 vaccine. Produced via immunoSEQ multiplex PCR; TCRdb's table is partial and in-frame only. The table has about 120,000 clones, about 86% seen once. Sequenced here: peripheral blood, sampled 28 days after the second AZD1222 dose. These receptors originate from an adult who received the AZD1222 COVID-19 vaccine.

V usage is TRBV7-9 and J usage is TRBJ1-6; D perhaps matches TRBD1 (5 bases). There are 14 residues in the CDR3. Trimming left V 2 bases short and J 8 bases short, with 10 bases between. The germline V gene has CDR1 SEHNR and CDR2 FQNEAQ (reference sequence). CDR3 sequence: CASSLIGTDSPLHF. The CDR3 nucleotides read TGTGCCAGCAGCTTAATCGGGACCGATTCACCCCTCCACTTT. The entire variable domain, with the rest obtained from reference TRBV7-9 and TRBJ1-6, is as follows: DTGVSQNPRHKITKRGQNVTFRCDPISEHNRLYWYRQTLGQGPEFLTYFQNEAQLEKSRLLSDRFSAERPKGSFSTLEIQRTEQGDSAMYLCASSLIGTDSPLHFGNGTRLTVT.

Here the CDR3 reads CASSYGLSSVQYF. CDR3 DNA sequence: TGTGCCAGCAGTTACGGATTATCGTCTGTTCAGTACTTC. J is TRBJ2-7 and V is TRBV6-5; D is unresolved. The length of the CDR3 is 13 residues. Per the germline V gene, CDR1 is MNHEY and CDR2 is SVGAGI. V dropped 2 bases and J dropped 10 bases, with 15 bases sitting between them.

In this sample, this clone turned up once. The rearrangement links TRBV6-1 to TRBJ2-7, with D unresolved. Trimming took off 1 base at V and 2 bases at J, with 12 bases between the two ends. The length of the CDR3 is 15 residues. Germline V CDR1 and CDR2: MNHNS, SASEGT. The CDR3 region is CASSEGVGIPYEQYF. CDR3 sequence (DNA): TGTGCCAGCAGTGAAGGGGTGGGGATCCCCTACGAGCAGTACTTC.

V and J are TRBV25-1 and TRBJ2-1, with 12 positions matching TRBD2. CDR1 is MGHDK, CDR2 SYGVNS, per germline. The CDR3 has 13 amino acids. The V segment lost 2 bases and the J segment 16 bases; nucleotides outside the gene matches: 6. This chain's CDR3 is CASSELAGGPGFF. The CDR3 DNA follows: TGTGCCAGCAGTGAACTAGCGGGGGGGCCCGGATTCTTC. The full variable domain, its missing parts supplied by reference TRBV25-1 and TRBJ2-1, is EADIYQTPRYLVIGTGKKITLECSQTMGHDKMYWYQQDPGMELHLIHYSYGVNSTEKGDLSSESTVSRIRTEHFPLTLESARPSHTSQYLCASSELAGGPGFFGPGTRLTVL.

Concerning this clone: Other nucleotide sequences in the sample specify the same CDR3. This chain connects TRBV5-1 to TRBJ1-1; the D gene is possibly TRBD1 (5 bases). This CDR3 comprises 14 residues. Germline CDR1 is SGHRS and CDR2 is YFSETQ. The germline V and J ends were trimmed by 1 base and 0 bases, with 7 bases remaining between them. CDR3 nucleotides: TGCGCCAGCAGCTTGCAGGGTATGAACACTGAAGCTTTCTTT. Its protein product is CASSLQGMNTEAFF. Using reference TRBV5-1 and TRBJ1-1 for the parts outside the CDR3, the full variable domain is KAGVTQTPRYLIKTRGQQVTLSCSPISGHRSVSWYQQTPGQGLQFLFEYFSETQRNKGNFPGRFSGRQFSNSRSEMNVSTLELGDSALYLCASSLQGMNTEAFFGQGTRLTVV.

The V and J genes are TRBV7-2 and TRBJ1-2; 7 bases are shared with TRBD1. Trimming took 5 bases from V and 8 from J; bases not matched to a gene: 14. The germline V gene encodes CDR1 SGHTA and CDR2 FQGNSA. The CDR3 consists of 15 residues. This chain's CDR3 is CASSLNRGSGGGYTF. The CDR3 DNA reads TGTGCCAGCAGCCTGAACAGGGGATCCGGGGGAGGCTACACCTTC.

This clone was detected only once. The V call is TRBV10-1, the J call TRBJ1-6; a possible D gene is TRBD1 (6 bases). CDR1 is WNHNN, CDR2 SYGVQD, per germline (reference sequence). The CDR3 has 15 amino acids. V was trimmed by 5 bases and J by 0 bases, leaving 8 bases between them. The CDR3 spells CASSTGSSYNSPLHF. CDR3 DNA: TGCGCCAGCAGTACAGGGAGCTCCTATAATTCACCCCTCCACTTT.

The rearrangement links TRBV7-2 to TRBJ1-1; D remains unclear. Germline values: CDR1 SGHTA, CDR2 FQGNSA. CDR3 size: 15 residues. The ends were cut back, 1 base at V and 6 bases at J, with 15 bases in the middle. CDR3 sequence (DNA): TGTGCCAGCAGCTTAGATCCGGGTTTCGGCTCTGAAGCTTTCTTT. This sequence encodes CASSLDPGFGSEAFF.

This chain links TRBV3-1 (or the pseudogene TRBV3-2) with TRBJ2-7; TRBD2 agrees at 8 bases. This CDR3 has 13 amino acids. Germline V gene lookup returns CDR1 LGHDT and CDR2 YNNKEL (reference sequence). The V segment lost 6 bases and the J segment 2 bases; nucleotides outside the gene matches: 3. The CDR3 is CASSRGGTYEQYF. For the CDR3, the DNA is TGTGCCAGCAGTCGCGGGGGGACCTACGAGCAGTACTTC.

This chain connects TRBV6-5 to TRBJ2-7, with 10 positions matching TRBD1. V was pared by 5 bases and J by 5 bases, with 9 bases of the junction left unmatched. CDR3 length: 15 amino acids. The germline V gene has CDR1 MNHEY and CDR2 SVGAGI. CDR3 protein: CASSITGTGVHEQYF. In DNA, the CDR3 is TGTGCCAGCAGTATCACCGGGACAGGGGTCCACGAGCAGTACTTC.

This rearrangement joins TRBV18 to TRBJ2-3, with D maybe TRBD1 (5 bases). CDR1 and CDR2 from the germline V gene are KGHSH and LQKENI. This CDR3 comprises 15 residues. Trimming took 3 bases from V and 6 from J, leaving 16 bases between them. CDR3 in DNA: TGTGCCAGCTCACCTCTGGACACCCGGCCCGATACGCAGTATTTT. Translated, it gives CASSPLDTRPDTQYF.

The chain combines TRBV3-1 (or the pseudogene TRBV3-2) with TRBJ1-2, with D maybe TRBD1 (5 bases). V gave up 4 bases and J gave up 4 bases, with 13 bases separating them. Germline V gene data show CDR1 as LGHDT and CDR2 as YNNKEL (reference sequence). The CDR3 is made up of 14 amino acids. Written as DNA, the CDR3 is TGTGCCAGCAGCCCCGGACACGAATTCTATGGCTACACCTTC. Translated: CASSPGHEFYGYTF.

The rearrangement uses TRBV9 and TRBJ1-6, with D unclear. In germline, CDR1 is SGDLS, CDR2 YYNGEE. V shed 0 bases and J shed 0 bases, with 10 bases lying between them. The CDR3 runs to 17 residues. For the CDR3, the DNA is TGTGCCAGCAGCGTAGAAGGCAGCTTCTCCTATAATTCACCCCTCCACTTT. Translation: CASSVEGSFSYNSPLHF.

This sequence joins TRBV11-2 and TRBJ1-1; weak D call: TRBD1 (6 bases). Germline assignment: CDR1 SGHAT and CDR2 FQNNGV. This CDR3 is built from 14 residues. V was cut by 5 bases and J by 11 bases, with 21 bases left in between. CDR3 in DNA: TGTGCCAGCAGCCCCGGGACTCAAGGGAGGGGGGCTTTCTTT. Encoded protein: CASSPGTQGRGAFF. The full variable domain, with the rest looked up from reference TRBV11-2 and TRBJ1-1, is EAGVAQSPRYKIIEKRQSVAFWCNPISGHATLYWYQQILGQGPKLLIQFQNNGVVDDSQLPKDRFSAERLKGVDSTLKIQPAKLEDSAVYLCASSPGTQGRGAFFGQGTRLTVV.

This clone was detected once. CDR3 protein: CASSTNIGTPDTQYF. The CDR3 region has the DNA TGTGCCAGCAGCACCAATATTGGGACACCAGATACGCAGTATTTT. The chain couples TRBV27 to TRBJ2-3, with a weak D call TRBD1 (6 bases). This CDR3 has 15 residues. Germline lookup yields CDR1 MNHEY and CDR2 SMNVEV (reference sequence). V lost 6 bases and J 4 bases, leaving 17 bases between the germline ends.

The J gene is TRBJ2-7, the V gene TRBV19; D is possibly TRBD1 (6 bases). The CDR3 length is 14 residues. V lost 1 base to trimming and J lost 2 bases, with 9 bases between them. CDR1 and CDR2 from the germline V gene are LNHDA and SQIVND (reference sequence). The CDR3 reads CASSIGTEAYEQYF. The CDR3 coding sequence is TGTGCCAGTAGTATAGGGACAGAAGCCTACGAGCAGTACTTC.

This clone has only one observation. The V and J genes are TRBV6-4 and TRBJ2-2; D gene unclear. The CDR3 length is 13 residues. V lost 3 bases, J lost 2 bases, and 4 bases lay in between. CDR1 and CDR2 from the germline V gene are MRHNA and SNTAGT. In DNA form, the CDR3 reads TGTGCCAGCAGTGATGGCAACACCGGGGAGCTGTTTTTT. Protein product: CASSDGNTGELFF.

The gene calls are TRBV30 and TRBJ1-2; 8 nucleotides line up with TRBD1. The CDR3 is 12 amino acids. V shed 4 bases and J 4 bases; nucleotides not matched to a gene: 2. CDR1 GTSNPN and CDR2 SVGIG come from the germline V gene (reference sequence). CDR3 amino acids: CAWTGGPYGYTF. The CDR3 nucleotides are TGTGCCTGGACAGGGGGCCCCTATGGCTACACCTTC.

The genes are TRBV19 and TRBJ2-5; 10 nucleotides match TRBD2. The CDR3 has 15 residues. V dropped 6 bases and J dropped 2; count of bases not matched to a gene: 6. The germline V gene has CDR1 LNHDA and CDR2 SQIVND (reference sequence). This CDR3 is CASSLLAGTQETQYF. The CDR3 bases are TGTGCCAGTAGCTTACTAGCGGGAACGCAAGAGACCCAGTACTTC.

The V gene is TRBV5-6, the J gene TRBJ1-1; 8 nucleotides align to TRBD1. In germline, CDR1 is SGHDT, CDR2 YYEEEE. The CDR3 extends over 13 amino acids. V was clipped by 4 bases and J by 7 bases; unmatched bases: 6. CDR3 in DNA: TGTGCCAGCAGCGCCAGGGGGCGTCTTGAAGCTTTCTTT. Translating gives CASSARGRLEAFF.

This clone has just a few counts. This chain connects TRBV27 to TRBJ2-7; tentatively, D is TRBD1 or TRBD2 (5 bases each). The germline CDR1 and CDR2 sequences are MNHEY and SMNVEV (reference sequence). Trimming left V 5 bases short and J 3 bases short, with 11 bases between. CDR3 length: 13 amino acids. The CDR3 here is CASSPRGGYEQYF. In nucleotides, the CDR3 is TGTGCCAGCAGTCCCCGTGGGGGCTACGAGCAGTACTTC.

The chain links TRBV2 to TRBJ1-6, with D unclear. The V gene's germline CDR1 is SNHLY and CDR2 FYNNEI. Between the trimmed V and J ends, which lost 4 bases and 5 bases, there was a span of 9 bases. The CDR3 totals 14 residues. This chain's CDR3 is CASSAIQDNSPLHF. CDR3 bases: TGTGCCAGCAGTGCAATCCAGGATAATTCACCCCTCCACTTT.

The chain couples TRBV14 to TRBJ2-2, with 12 bases that match TRBD2. Germline CDR1 is SGHDN and CDR2 is FVKESK. This CDR3 is 19 amino acids long. V was clipped by 2 bases and J by 3 bases; unmatched bases: 10. The CDR3 DNA sequence: TGTGCCAGCAGCCAACTCCGGCGGGCTAGCGGGGGGGACACCGGGGAGCTGTTTTTT. Protein sequence: CASSQLRRASGGDTGELFF.

This chain connects TRBV7-8 to TRBJ1-2; D ambiguous. Trimming removed 1 base from V and 2 bases from J, with 11 bases in between. The CDR3 runs to 15 residues. Germline CDR1 SGHVS, CDR2 FQNEAQ. CDR3 DNA: TGTGCCAGCAGCTTAGTTGTCAGCCTAAACTATGGCTACACCTTC. This translates into CASSLVVSLNYGYTF. The whole variable domain, remainder taken from reference TRBV7-8 and TRBJ1-2, is GAGVSQSPRYKVAKRGQDVALRCDPISGHVSLFWYQQALGQGPEFLTYFQNEAQLDKSGLPSDRFFAERPEGSVSTLKIQRTQQEDSAVYLCASSLVVSLNYGYTFGSGTRLTVV.

The chain employs TRBV6-1 and TRBJ2-7; D tentatively reads TRBD1 or TRBD2 (6 bases each). The length of the CDR3 is 14 residues. V lost 3 bases, J lost 2 bases, and 11 bases lay in between. From germline, CDR1 is MNHNS and CDR2 SASEGT. The CDR3 DNA reads TGTGCCAGCAGTGATGAGGGGGGCCCCTACGAGCAGTACTTC. Translation gives CASSDEGGPYEQYF.

The chain is built from TRBV7-9 and TRBJ2-3, with TRBD1 matching 8 bases. The germline V gene has CDR1 SEHNR and CDR2 FQNEAQ (reference sequence). The CDR3 has 15 residues. The J segment lost 0 bases and the V segment lost 5 bases, leaving 4 bases of the junction unmatched. CDR3 sequence: CASSRQGSSTDTQYF. CDR3 in DNA: TGTGCCAGCAGCCGACAGGGGTCTAGCACAGATACGCAGTATTTT.

The rearrangement links TRBV11-3 to TRBJ2-2; TRBD2 is a possible D gene (5 bases). V was shortened by 3 bases and J by 4 bases, with 6 bases between the two germline ends. Germline CDR1 and CDR2: SGHNT and YENEEA. The CDR3 loop spans 13 amino acids. CDR3 DNA sequence: TGTGCCAGCAGCTTGGGAGTCACCGGGGAGCTGTTTTTT. It codes for CASSLGVTGELFF.

This chain uses TRBV24-1 with TRBJ2-1; the match to TRBD2 covers 7 bases. Looked up from germline, CDR1 is KGHDR and CDR2 is SFDVKD. The CDR3 covers 12 residues. Trimming took 3 bases from V and 10 from J; bases not matched to a gene: 2. The CDR3 nucleotides read TGTGCCACCAGTGATCGCGGGGGAGAGCAGTTCTTC. It translates to CATSDRGGEQFF.

This clone was counted a single time. The rearrangement uses TRBV7-9 and TRBJ1-2, with D unclear. The CDR3 extends over 17 amino acids. CDR1 is SEHNR and CDR2 is FQNEAQ in the germline V gene (reference sequence). Trimming took off 1 base at V and 4 bases at J, with 19 bases between the two ends. The CDR3, as DNA: TGTGCCAGCAGCTTAGGATTCCTTAGGAGGGCTCTCTATGGCTACACCTTC. This codes for CASSLGFLRRALYGYTF.

The chain has TRBV5-8 and TRBJ2-3; 12 bases agree with TRBD2. Germline lookup yields CDR1 SGHTS and CDR2 YDEGEE. This CDR3 has 16 residues. V shed 0 bases, J shed 6 bases, and the junction held 5 bases outside the gene matches. The chain's CDR3 is CASSLAGTSGPDTQYF. CDR3 nucleotides: TGTGCCAGCAGCTTGGCAGGGACTAGCGGGCCCGATACGCAGTATTTT.